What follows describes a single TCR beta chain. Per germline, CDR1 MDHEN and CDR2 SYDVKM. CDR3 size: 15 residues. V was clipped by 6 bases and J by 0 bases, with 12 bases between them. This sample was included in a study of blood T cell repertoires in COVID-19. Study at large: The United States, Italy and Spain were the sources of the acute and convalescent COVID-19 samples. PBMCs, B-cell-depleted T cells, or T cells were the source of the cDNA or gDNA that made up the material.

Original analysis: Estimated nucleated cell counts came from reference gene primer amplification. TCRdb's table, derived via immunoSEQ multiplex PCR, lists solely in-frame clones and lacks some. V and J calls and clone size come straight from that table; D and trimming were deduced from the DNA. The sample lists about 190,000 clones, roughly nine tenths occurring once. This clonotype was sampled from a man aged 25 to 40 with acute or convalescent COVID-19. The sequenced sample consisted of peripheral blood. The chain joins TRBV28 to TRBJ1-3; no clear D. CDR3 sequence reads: CASRRRGNSGNTIYF. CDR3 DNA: TGTGCCAGCAGAAGAAGAGGGAACTCTGGAAACACCATATATTTT.